The 8 T cell receptor beta chains presented below share a single source sample, sequenced in a study of T cell clonality in common variable immunodeficiency. Study-level results: Common variable immunodeficiency TCR beta sequences reportedly had fewer deletions and N-nucleotide insertions.

What these receptors recognize is not known. Measured with immunoSEQ multiplex PCR; TCRdb has only the in-frame clones, and not every one. The sample presents roughly 32,000 clones, none singletons. The sample comprised peripheral blood mononuclear cells. The receptor set was obtained from a human donor with common variable immunodeficiency.

The sample holds many counts of this clone. Sequencing ends 3 residues short of the CDR3 end; the germline J gene provides the rest. This rearrangement joins TRBV7-8 to TRBJ2-3; D is unclear. Germline V lookup: CDR1 SGHVS, CDR2 FQNEAQ. This CDR3 has 13 amino acids. V lost 3 bases, J lost 6 bases, and 10 bases lay in between. CDR3 sequence reads: CASSFDMTDTQYF. CDR3 bases read: TGTGCCAGCAGCTTTGACATGACGGATACG.

At least ten counts were recorded for this clone. The read ends 3 residues before the CDR3 terminus; that terminus is restored from the germline J gene. The rearrangement links TRBV2 to TRBJ2-7; tentative D call: TRBD2 (6 bases). Trimming pared 4 bases from V and 6 bases from J, leaving 10 bases between. This CDR3 contains 12 residues. Germline V lookup: CDR1 SNHLY, CDR2 FYNNEI. CDR3 amino acids: CASSVTRIEQYF. The CDR3 bases that were read are TGTGCCAGCAGTGTGACTAGGATCGAG. The whole variable domain, filled in from reference TRBV2 and TRBJ2-7, reads EPEVTQTPSHQVTQMGQEVILRCVPISNHLYFYWYRQILGQKVEFLVSFYNNEISEKSEIFDDQFSVERPDGSNFTLKIRSTKLEDSAMYFCASSVTRIEQYFGPGTRLTVT.

The sample holds many counts of this clone. The CDR3 end lies 3 residues beyond the end of the read and is filled in from the germline J gene. The chain combines TRBV5-4 with TRBJ2-3, with D unresolved. Germline V gene lookup returns CDR1 SGHNT and CDR2 YYREEE (reference sequence). This CDR3 contains 13 residues. The V gene lost 2 bases and the J gene lost 2 bases, with 6 bases spanning the gap. The CDR3 DNA, read in part, is TGTGCCAGCAGCTTTGAGCCCACAGATACG. This codes for CASSFEPTDT. The entire CDR3 sequence reads CASSFEPTDTQYF.

This clone was observed many times. The CDR3 goes on 3 residues after the read ends, and that part is filled in from the germline J gene. The chain recombines TRBV20-1 with TRBJ2-1, with 9 bases fitting TRBD2. J was trimmed by 9 bases and V by 6 bases; bases with no gene match: 12. The germline gives CDR1 DFQATT, CDR2 SNEGSKA (reference sequence). There are 14 residues in the CDR3. The CDR3: CSAERNSGSSEQFF. Partial CDR3 DNA: TGCAGTGCCGAGCGTAATAGCGGGAGTTCTGAG.

The CDR3 spells CAEEPGQSNIQYF. The sequenced part of the CDR3 DNA is TGTGCCGAGGAGCCGGGACAATCTAACATT. This chain joins TRBV7-9 and TRBJ2-4; tentatively, D is TRBD1 (6 bases). The DNA ends 3 residues before the CDR3 does, and the rest of the CDR3 is filled in from the germline J gene. The CDR3 has 13 amino acids. Germline CDR1 is SEHNR and CDR2 is FQNEAQ (reference sequence). With 11 bases removed from V and 7 bases from J, the gap between germline ends came to 18 bases.

In its sample, this clone was seen many times. The observed sequence ends 3 residues before the CDR3 terminus, with the missing tail filled in from the germline J gene. Other DNA sequences in this specimen translate into the identical CDR3. The chain uses TRBV10-3 and TRBJ2-1, with a weak D call TRBD2 (5 bases). Germline CDR1 reads ENHRY; CDR2 reads SYGVKD. There are 13 residues in the CDR3. Deletions cut 9 bases from V and 0 bases from J, with 9 bases between. The sequenced part of the CDR3 DNA is TGTGCCATATCCGGGGTCTCCTACAATGAG. It is translated as CAISGVSYNE. The complete CDR3 sequence is CAISGVSYNEQFF.

In the case of this clone: The read comes to an end 3 residues before the CDR3 does, leaving the germline J gene to fill in the end. The genes are TRBV7-8 and TRBJ2-7; TRBD2 aligns across 8 bases. Germline V CDR1 and CDR2: SGHVS, FQNEAQ. V dropped 2 bases and J dropped 2; count of bases not matched to a gene: 5. This CDR3 is 15 amino acids long. The CDR3 bases that were read are TGTGCCAGCAGCTTAAGCGGGAGCGCAGCCTACGAG. Its translation is CASSLSGSAAYE. The full CDR3 protein is CASSLSGSAAYEQYF.

This clone showed up just a few times. Read coverage stops 3 residues before the CDR3 terminus; the germline J gene supplies the remainder. This sequence joins TRBV30 and TRBJ2-3, with D maybe TRBD2 (5 bases). The V gene's germline CDR1 is GTSNPN and CDR2 SVGIG (reference sequence). The CDR3 sequence is 11 residues long. The sequenced CDR3 bases are TGTGCCTGGGCCCTGGAGGCGGCG. Its protein product is CAWALEAA. The full CDR3 reads CAWALEAAQYF.